Shown below are 31 T cell receptor beta chains from a single sample sequenced in a study of post-analysis software for immune sequencing data. These receptors' targets are unknown. Unique molecular identifiers tagged the TCR beta cDNA libraries. TCRdb re-called the PCR reads with MiXCR, one entry per CDR3 protein. Altogether roughly 800,000 distinct CDR3 sequences are present, about 27% being singletons, with the ten largest covering 0.55% to 0.65%. General study points: Elevated frequency relative to controls characterized 4 or 5 TRBV segments in patients, TRBV5-6, TRBV5-1 and TRBV20-1 among them.

Input material: blood. Source of these receptors: a girl aged 10 to 17 with multiple sclerosis.

V usage is TRBV2 and J usage is TRBJ1-5; D might be TRBD1 (6 bases). There are 15 residues in the CDR3. Germline CDR1 SNHLY, CDR2 FYNNEI. V lost 7 bases, J lost 7 bases, and 20 bases lay in between. Here the CDR3 reads CASKRGHREGQPQHF. The CDR3 DNA reads TGTGCCAGCAAGAGGGGTCACAGGGAGGGACAGCCCCAGCATTTT.

V is TRBV12-3 or TRBV12-4 and J is TRBJ2-5, with 8 bases lining up with TRBD2. The trim removed 8 bases at V and 1 base at J, leaving 3 bases unmatched. The CDR3 runs to 13 residues. CDR3 region: CASGRGAQETQYF. DNA for the CDR3: TGTGCCAGCGGGCGGGGGGCCCAAGAGACCCAGTACTTC.

In its sample, this clonotype was seen a few times. J is TRBJ2-6 and V is TRBV7-2; possibly TRBD1 for D (6 bases). Trimming pared 5 bases from V and 2 bases from J, leaving 22 bases between. Germline V lookup: CDR1 SGHTA, CDR2 FQGNSA. CDR3 length equals 19 residues. CDR3 DNA: TGTGCCAGCAGCCCTATTGGTTCATGGGGGCGCGCTGGGGCCAACGTCCTGACTTTC. This sequence encodes CASSPIGSWGRAGANVLTF.

Remarks on this clonotype: A much larger clone differs from this one at a single base, so this may be a read error. The rearrangement uses TRBV29-1 and TRBJ2-7; D gene uncertain. This CDR3 is 13 amino acids long. Germline lookup yields CDR1 SQVTM and CDR2 ANQGSEA. CDR3 bases: TGCAGCGTTACACGTTGGGGTTCCTGCGAGCAGTACTTC. Its protein product is CSVTRWGSCEQYF.

This clonotype came up a few times. V usage is TRBV6-2 or TRBV6-3 and J usage is TRBJ2-4; a weak D match, TRBD1 (6 bases). Germline CDR1 is MNHEY and CDR2 is SVGEGT. CDR3 length equals 12 residues. V shed 8 bases and J shed 11 bases, with 16 bases lying between them. CDR3 protein: CASRPRDTVQYF. In DNA form, the CDR3 reads TGTGCCAGCCGACCACGGGACACAGTTCAGTACTTC.

This sequence joins TRBV20-1 and TRBJ1-4, with D tentatively TRBD1 (5 bases). Germline V gene data show CDR1 as DFQATT and CDR2 as SNEGSKA (reference sequence). V dropped 4 bases and J dropped 8 bases, with 17 bases sitting between them. This CDR3 has 14 residues. CDR3 DNA: TGCAGTGCTACCGTATACGGGGGTGAAGAAAAACTGTTTTTT. This encodes CSATVYGGEEKLFF.

The table lists this clonotype with a few counts. The chain recombines TRBV6-5 with TRBJ2-2; TRBD2 matches 11 bases. The germline V gene encodes CDR1 MNHEY and CDR2 SVGAGI. V shed 2 bases, J shed 4 bases, and the junction held 9 bases outside the gene matches. The CDR3 is 18 amino acids. CDR3 in amino acids: CASSYPPSGGPGTGELFF. Here the CDR3 DNA reads TGTGCCAGCAGTTACCCTCCTAGCGGGGGGCCGGGCACCGGGGAGCTGTTTTTT.

This clonotype was observed at least ten times. CDR3 in amino acids: CASSPTRGGETQYF. CDR3 nucleotides: TGTGCCAGCAGCCCGACCCGGGGCGGGGAGACCCAGTACTTC. This rearrangement joins TRBV7-9 to TRBJ2-5, with D possibly being TRBD1 or TRBD2 (5 bases each). Germline-derived CDR1 and CDR2 are SEHNR and FQNEAQ (reference sequence). CDR3 length equals 14 residues. V shed 5 bases and J shed 5 bases, with 15 bases lying between them.

As for this clonotype: This clone may be a read error of a much larger clone one base away. The chain links TRBV10-3 to TRBJ2-7, with D possibly matching TRBD2 (6 bases). The end of the DNA aligns better with TRBJ2-5, so the J call may be wrong. In germline, CDR1 is ENHRY, CDR2 SYGVKD. This CDR3 is 19 amino acids long. The CDR3 reads CAVSESVGGPHTQQETQYF. In nucleotides, the CDR3 is TGTGCCGTCAGTGAGTCGGTCGGAGGGCCCCACACTCAACAAGAGACCCAGTACTTC.

The table lists this clonotype with a few counts. V gene TRBV6-1 combines with J gene TRBJ1-2; a weak D match, TRBD1 (6 bases). The CDR3 length is 15 residues. Germline CDR1 MNHNS, CDR2 SASEGT. Trimming removed 0 bases at V and 7 bases at J, with 15 bases between. CDR3 amino acids: CASSEAGGRGSGYTF. The DNA of the CDR3 is TGTGCCAGCAGTGAAGCGGGGGGCAGGGGCTCTGGCTACACCTTC.

Here the CDR3 DNA reads TGTGCCAGCTCACCCCCGACAGGGGCGATGAACACTGAAGCTTTCTTT. This gives the protein CASSPPTGAMNTEAFF. The rearrangement joins TRBV18 to TRBJ1-1; TRBD1 matches 8 bases. Germline V gives CDR1 KGHSH, CDR2 LQKENI. Trimming at V came to 3 bases and at J to 0 bases, leaving 6 bases not matched to a gene. The CDR3 covers 16 residues.

This clonotype was detected a few times. The rearrangement links TRBV5-6 to TRBJ1-4; a possible D gene is TRBD1 (6 bases). From germline, CDR1 is SGHDT and CDR2 YYEEEE. This CDR3 has 14 residues. Trimming shortened V by 4 bases and J by 10 bases, and 17 bases separated the two germline ends. The DNA of the CDR3 is TGTGCCAGCAGCGGAGACAGGTCGAGATCAAAACTGTTTTTT. Amino acids: CASSGDRSRSKLFF.

The chain joins TRBV24-1 to TRBJ2-3, with D maybe TRBD1 (6 bases). The CDR3 loop spans 16 amino acids. Per the germline V gene, CDR1 is KGHDR and CDR2 is SFDVKD. Trimming shortened V by 3 bases and J by 5 bases, and 17 bases separated the two germline ends. The CDR3 nucleotides are TGTGCCACCAGTGATGGGGACAAGGTCGGTCTAGATACGCAGTATTTT. It translates to CATSDGDKVGLDTQYF.

This clonotype was detected a few times. This chain uses TRBV20-1 with TRBJ1-2; 7 bases align to TRBD1. The CDR3 sequence is 13 residues long. Trimming cost V 3 bases and J 3 bases; bases outside gene matches: 4. CDR1 and CDR2 from the germline V gene are DFQATT and SNEGSKA (reference sequence). CDR3 bases: TGCAGTGCTAGCACAGGGACAGACTATGGCTACACCTTC. This codes for CSASTGTDYGYTF.

V usage is TRBV5-1 and J usage is TRBJ2-5; 12 bases align to TRBD1. The V gene's germline CDR1 is SGHRS and CDR2 YFSETQ. The length of the CDR3 is 15 residues. With V trimmed by 3 bases and J by 5 bases, 5 bases remained unmatched. CDR3: CASSSGQGAPETQYF. CDR3 DNA sequence: TGCGCCAGCAGCTCGGGACAGGGGGCCCCTGAGACCCAGTACTTC.

The chain recombines TRBV6-5 with TRBJ2-5; TRBD2 aligns across 11 bases. V trimming: 3 bases; J trimming: 1 base; junction bases outside the gene matches: 7. This CDR3 spans 17 amino acids. Germline values: CDR1 MNHEY, CDR2 SVGAGI. The CDR3 region has the DNA TGTGCCAGCAGTTATTTCTCTAGCGGGAGGCCCCAAGAGACCCAGTACTTC. As protein: CASSYFSSGRPQETQYF.

The V and J genes are TRBV9 and TRBJ2-3, with 13 nucleotides matching TRBD2. CDR3 length equals 17 residues. Germline-derived CDR1 and CDR2 are SGDLS and YYNGEE. Trimming at V came to 3 bases and at J to 0 bases, leaving 4 bases not matched to a gene. The CDR3 DNA follows: TGTGCCAGCAGCGGTGGACTAGCGGGGGATAGCACAGATACGCAGTATTTT. It translates to CASSGGLAGDSTDTQYF.

This clonotype has only a few counts. The V call is TRBV25-1, the J call TRBJ2-3, with 10 bases that match TRBD2. Looked up from germline, CDR1 is MGHDK and CDR2 is SYGVNS. The CDR3 sequence is 16 residues long. J lost 1 base, V lost 5 bases, and 6 bases had no gene match. The CDR3 is CASSLGTSVGTDTQYF. The DNA for the CDR3 is TGTGCCAGCAGTTTGGGGACTAGCGTGGGCACAGATACGCAGTATTTT.

This rearrangement joins TRBV29-1 to TRBJ2-2; 8 bases agree with TRBD1. Per the germline V gene, CDR1 is SQVTM and CDR2 is ANQGSEA. The CDR3 totals 15 residues. Trimming at V came to 6 bases and at J to 4 bases, leaving 10 bases not matched to a gene. The CDR3 region has the DNA TGCAGCGTGACAGGGGTTAGATGGGGCACCGGGGAGCTGTTTTTT. Residues: CSVTGVRWGTGELFF.

This clonotype has just one count. The J gene is TRBJ2-1, the V gene TRBV14, with 7 positions matching TRBD2. The J segment lost 7 bases and the V segment lost 4 bases, leaving 10 bases of the junction unmatched. The germline gives CDR1 SGHDN, CDR2 FVKESK. The length of the CDR3 is 15 residues. CDR3 in amino acids: CASSRKRGQGNEQFF. DNA of the CDR3: TGTGCCAGCAGCCGGAAGCGGGGCCAGGGTAATGAGCAGTTCTTC.

The V and J genes are TRBV28 and TRBJ2-5; TRBD2 matches 9 bases. With the DNA end fitting TRBJ2-7 better, the J assignment may be wrong. Germline V lookup: CDR1 MDHEN, CDR2 SYDVKM. CDR3 length: 22 amino acids. In nucleotides, the CDR3 is TGTGCCAGCAGTTCACTTCTCAGGGGGACTCAGTGGCGGGAGGGCCAGGTTTACGAGCAGTACTTC. It encodes CASSSLLRGTQWREGQVYEQYF.

This clonotype has just a few counts. This chain joins TRBV7-9 and TRBJ2-1; D is unresolved. CDR1 is SEHNR and CDR2 is FQNEAQ in the germline V gene (reference sequence). The V gene lost 6 bases and the J gene lost 4 bases, with 13 bases spanning the gap. The CDR3 consists of 14 residues. The CDR3 DNA follows: TGTGCCAGCAGTACGTCCTCCGTTTACAATGAGCAGTTCTTC. Translation: CASSTSSVYNEQFF.

The chain carries TRBV10-3 and TRBJ2-4, with D tentatively TRBD1 (5 bases). Germline V gene data show CDR1 as ENHRY and CDR2 as SYGVKD. Trimming left V 5 bases short and J 8 bases short, with 13 bases between. The CDR3 loop spans 13 amino acids. The CDR3 DNA reads as TGTGCCATCAGTAGCCAGGGTGCGGACATTCAGTACTTC. Protein sequence: CAISSQGADIQYF.

The chain is built from TRBV6-6 and TRBJ1-1, with D unresolved. The V end lost 4 bases, the J end lost 1 base, and 10 bases lay between the germline ends. The CDR3 sequence is 14 residues long. Germline V gene sequence: CDR1 MNHNY, CDR2 SVGAGI (reference sequence). In DNA form, the CDR3 reads TGTGCCAGCAGTTTCCTGGCCCCGAACACTGAAGCTTTCTTT. This sequence encodes CASSFLAPNTEAFF.

This chain links TRBV7-2 with TRBJ1-1; D remains ambiguous. With 6 bases removed from V and 1 base from J, the gap between germline ends came to 9 bases. The CDR3 totals 13 residues. Germline V gene lookup returns CDR1 SGHTA and CDR2 FQGNSA. CDR3 protein: CASSLVGNTEAFF. CDR3 DNA sequence: TGTGCCAGCAGTTTGGTCGGGAACACTGAAGCTTTCTTT.

This clonotype was picked up a small number of times. The genes are TRBV20-1 and TRBJ2-3, with a weak D call TRBD1 (6 bases). The germline CDR1 and CDR2 sequences are DFQATT and SNEGSKA (reference sequence). Trimming stripped 5 bases from V and 3 bases from J, with 15 bases between. The CDR3 length is 14 residues. CDR3 DNA sequence: TGCAGTGCTCGGGACACCCCCGGGACAGATACGCAGTATTTT. Protein product: CSARDTPGTDTQYF.

The V gene is TRBV7-9, the J gene TRBJ1-3; the D is unclear. V shed 5 bases and J shed 1 base, with 12 bases lying between them. This CDR3 region has 15 residues. CDR1 is SEHNR, CDR2 FQNEAQ, per germline (reference sequence). The CDR3 here is CASSLWLGSGNTIYF. The CDR3 bases are TGTGCCAGCAGCCTCTGGTTGGGTTCTGGAAACACCATATATTTT.

This clonotype came up many times. The V and J genes are TRBV12-3 or TRBV12-4 and TRBJ2-1, with TRBD2 identical over 8 bases. V trimming: 3 bases; J trimming: 6 bases; junction bases outside the gene matches: 4. This CDR3 has 14 amino acids. The CDR3 sequence: CASSLSGGGNEQFF. In DNA form, the CDR3 reads TGTGCCAGCAGTTTGTCGGGGGGGGGCAATGAGCAGTTCTTC.

The chain uses TRBV2 and TRBJ2-7; 8 bases are a match to TRBD1. CDR3 length: 14 residues. The trim removed 6 bases at V and 6 bases at J, leaving 10 bases unmatched. Germline V lookup: CDR1 SNHLY, CDR2 FYNNEI. CDR3 coding DNA: TGTGCCAGCAGGGGCCTACACGACAGGGGCGAGCAGTACTTC. Its protein is CASRGLHDRGEQYF. The variable domain in full, completed from reference TRBV2 and TRBJ2-7, reads EPEVTQTPSHQVTQMGQEVILRCVPISNHLYFYWYRQILGQKVEFLVSFYNNEISEKSEIFDDQFSVERPDGSNFTLKIRSTKLEDSAMYFCASRGLHDRGEQYFGPGTRLTVT.

This clonotype was picked up a small number of times. The rearrangement uses TRBV20-1 and TRBJ1-4; TRBD1 aligns across 9 bases. CDR1 DFQATT and CDR2 SNEGSKA come from the germline V gene (reference sequence). V shed 6 bases, J shed 5 bases, and the junction held 7 bases outside the gene matches. This CDR3 region has 14 residues. The CDR3 region is CSARRDRVNEKLFF. The CDR3 coding sequence is TGCAGTGCACGCAGGGACAGGGTAAATGAAAAACTGTTTTTT.

This chain connects TRBV6-5 to TRBJ2-5, with 12 nucleotides matching TRBD1. The CDR3 consists of 13 residues. V lost 10 bases, J lost 5 bases, and 5 bases stayed unmatched. Germline CDR1 reads MNHEY; CDR2 reads SVGAGI. The CDR3 nucleotides read TGTGCCACGTGGGACAGGGGGCCGGAGACCCAGTACTTC. It encodes CATWDRGPETQYF.